Below are 20 T cell receptor beta chains sequenced from a single sample in a study of cytomegalovirus exposure and HLA in healthy donors. Researchers ran the PCR with 60 Vbeta and 13 Jbeta primers. Assay used: immunoSEQ multiplex PCR; TCRdb lists only in-frame clones, some missing. This sample has around 50,000 clones, with approximately 82% found just once. Sequencing input: PBMCs. These receptors came from a man between 45 and 60 years old in good health and CMV-seronegative.

J is TRBJ2-2 and V is TRBV6-5; TRBD1 agrees at 7 bases. This CDR3 is built from 14 residues. V gave up 6 bases and J gave up 3 bases; unmatched junction bases: 4. CDR1 and CDR2 (germline): MNHEY, SVGAGI. CDR3 DNA sequence: TGTGCCAGCAGCCCGACAGGGTACACCGGGGAGCTGTTTTTT. Translating it yields CASSPTGYTGELFF.

In this sample, this clone turned up once. The rearrangement joins TRBV2 to TRBJ2-7; TRBD2 matches 11 bases. Germline V gene data show CDR1 as SNHLY and CDR2 as FYNNEI. CDR3 size: 14 residues. The V and J ends lost 6 bases and 7 bases, in that order; junction bases with no gene match: 8. CDR3 in DNA: TGTGCCAGCAGGGTAGCGGGGGGGCGCAGAGAGCAGTACTTC. It translates to CASRVAGGRREQYF.

This clone is a singleton in its sample. The chain joins TRBV30 to TRBJ1-1, with 7 bases fitting TRBD1. V shed 3 bases and J 5 bases; nucleotides not matched to a gene: 6. The CDR3 consists of 13 residues. Germline V lookup: CDR1 GTSNPN, CDR2 SVGIG (reference sequence). CDR3: CAWSRGRGTEAFF. DNA of the CDR3: TGTGCCTGGAGCAGGGGGAGAGGGACTGAAGCTTTCTTT.

The chain recombines TRBV7-3 with TRBJ2-7; 8 positions match TRBD1. Germline CDR1 is SGHTA and CDR2 is FQGTGA. With V trimmed by 5 bases and J by 6 bases, 6 bases remained unmatched. This CDR3 region has 13 residues. The CDR3 reads CASSPTGTGEQYF. The CDR3 region has the DNA TGTGCCAGCAGCCCAACAGGGACAGGCGAGCAGTACTTC.

This sequence joins TRBV7-9 and TRBJ1-6; the match to TRBD1 covers 11 bases. Germline loops: CDR1 SEHNR, CDR2 FQNEAQ (reference sequence). Trimming at V came to 5 bases and at J to 14 bases, leaving 5 bases not matched to a gene. CDR3 length: 13 residues. The CDR3 DNA is TGTGCCAGCAGCGCCGGGACAGGGGGATCCCTCCACTTT. Encoded protein: CASSAGTGGSLHF.

The rearrangement links TRBV15 to TRBJ2-1, with a possible D match to TRBD1 (6 bases). CDR1 LNHNV and CDR2 YYDKDF come from the germline V gene (reference sequence). V was shortened by 3 bases and J by 4 bases, with 16 bases between the two germline ends. The CDR3 contains 16 residues. CDR3 nucleotide sequence: TGTGCCACCAGCAGTACCACAGGGATGCTTTACAATGAGCAGTTCTTC. It translates to CATSSTTGMLYNEQFF.

The chain is built from TRBV2 and TRBJ2-3; maybe TRBD2 (5 bases). The V gene lost 8 bases and the J gene lost 6 bases, with 12 bases spanning the gap. The germline V gene encodes CDR1 SNHLY and CDR2 FYNNEI. The CDR3 runs 12 residues. In DNA, the CDR3 is TGTGCCAGCGTCTGGTCGGGGGATACGCAGTATTTT. Translation: CASVWSGDTQYF. Based on the CDR3 plus reference TRBV2 and TRBJ2-3, the full variable domain is EPEVTQTPSHQVTQMGQEVILRCVPISNHLYFYWYRQILGQKVEFLVSFYNNEISEKSEIFDDQFSVERPDGSNFTLKIRSTKLEDSAMYFCASVWSGDTQYFGPGTRLTVL.

This chain connects TRBV14 to TRBJ1-1; D not certain. V lost 3 bases to trimming and J lost 3 bases, with 14 bases between them. In germline, CDR1 is SGHDN, CDR2 FVKESK. This CDR3 is 15 amino acids long. In nucleotides, the CDR3 is TGTGCCAGCAGCCAGCTAGACGGGAAGTACACTGAAGCTTTCTTT. Its translation is CASSQLDGKYTEAFF.

This chain connects TRBV11-2 to TRBJ2-2; maybe TRBD1 (5 bases). This CDR3 spans 16 amino acids. Per germline, CDR1 SGHAT and CDR2 FQNNGV. V lost 5 bases and J lost 1, with 14 bases in between. As DNA, the CDR3 is TGTGCCAGCAGCCTATGGCAGGGCCTGAACACCGGGGAGCTGTTTTTT. Protein sequence: CASSLWQGLNTGELFF. The complete variable domain, with remaining parts taken from reference TRBV11-2 and TRBJ2-2, reads EAGVAQSPRYKIIEKRQSVAFWCNPISGHATLYWYQQILGQGPKLLIQFQNNGVVDDSQLPKDRFSAERLKGVDSTLKIQPAKLEDSAVYLCASSLWQGLNTGELFFGEGSRLTVL.

The chain couples TRBV12-2 to TRBJ2-7; the D call TRBD2 from the table was never checked on the DNA. TRBV12-2 is a pseudogene locus. CDR3 length: 17 amino acids. CDR3: CASRLARTGGATYEQYF. Written as DNA, the CDR3 is TGTGCAAGTCGCTTAGCGCGGACGGGGGGGGCCACCTACGAGCAGTACTTC.

The chain joins TRBV6-6 to TRBJ2-3, with unresolved D. Germline V gives CDR1 MNHNY, CDR2 SVGAGI (reference sequence). The CDR3 sequence is 14 residues long. The V gene lost 4 bases and the J gene lost 0 bases, with 8 bases spanning the gap. The CDR3 DNA follows: TGTGCCAGCAGTTTTTTCACTAGCACAGATACGCAGTATTTT. This codes for CASSFFTSTDTQYF.

This clone came up once. This chain connects TRBV5-5 to TRBJ1-2; D may be TRBD1 (5 bases). The V gene's germline CDR1 is SGHKS and CDR2 YYEKEE (reference sequence). The CDR3 contains 13 residues. With 4 bases removed from V and 2 bases from J, the gap between germline ends came to 9 bases. CDR3: CASSQGRNYGYTF. The CDR3 region has the DNA TGTGCCAGCAGCCAGGGCAGGAACTATGGCTACACCTTC.

V usage is TRBV6-1 and J usage is TRBJ2-5, with D perhaps TRBD1 (6 bases). Germline lookup yields CDR1 MNHNS and CDR2 SASEGT. The CDR3 length is 14 residues. V shed 8 bases and J shed 4 bases, with 17 bases lying between them. CDR3 protein: CASRLVGGRETQYF. In DNA, the CDR3 is TGTGCCAGCCGCCTCGTAGGGGGTAGAGAGACCCAGTACTTC.

The J gene is TRBJ2-7, the V gene TRBV7-8; 14 bases are shared with TRBD2. The CDR3 loop spans 16 amino acids. After removal of 5 bases from V and 0 bases from J, the junction contained 3 bases not matched to a gene. CDR1 is SGHVS, CDR2 FQNEAQ, per germline. In DNA, the CDR3 is TGTGCCAGCAGCGGGGGACTAGCGGGGGACTCCTACGAGCAGTACTTC. This gives the protein CASSGGLAGDSYEQYF.

V and J are TRBV2 and TRBJ2-2, with 11 bases that match TRBD2. CDR1 is SNHLY and CDR2 is FYNNEI in the germline V gene. This CDR3 is built from 14 residues. After removal of 7 bases from V and 5 bases from J, the junction contained 3 bases not matched to a gene. CDR3 in DNA: TGTGCCAGCACCCGGACTAGCGGGACCGGGGAGCTGTTTTTT. Residues: CASTRTSGTGELFF. The entire variable domain, with the rest obtained from reference TRBV2 and TRBJ2-2, is as follows: EPEVTQTPSHQVTQMGQEVILRCVPISNHLYFYWYRQILGQKVEFLVSFYNNEISEKSEIFDDQFSVERPDGSNFTLKIRSTKLEDSAMYFCASTRTSGTGELFFGEGSRLTVL.

This clone was counted a single time. V usage is TRBV7-6 and J usage is TRBJ2-3; D is unclear. The V and J ends lost 5 bases and 6 bases respectively, with 15 bases between them. The V gene's germline CDR1 is SGHVS and CDR2 FNYEAQ. The CDR3 contains 14 residues. The CDR3 here is CASSRADWKDTQYF. CDR3 nucleotide sequence: TGTGCCAGCAGCCGTGCCGACTGGAAGGATACGCAGTATTTT.

The rearrangement joins TRBV19 to TRBJ1-1; 8 bases fit TRBD1. CDR3 length: 16 residues. V gave up 4 bases and J gave up 1 base; unmatched junction bases: 8. Per germline, CDR1 LNHDA and CDR2 SQIVND (reference sequence). The CDR3 sequence: CASSRIEGQENTEAFF. The CDR3 bases are TGTGCCAGTAGTAGAATAGAGGGACAGGAGAACACTGAAGCTTTCTTT.

The chain combines TRBV6-5 with TRBJ2-7, with D possibly being TRBD2 (6 bases). CDR1 is MNHEY, CDR2 SVGAGI, per germline. The CDR3 runs to 15 residues. Trimming left V 0 bases short and J 4 bases short, with 13 bases between. The CDR3 bases are TGTGCCAGCAGTTACTCGAGGGACTCTCGTTACGAGCAGTACTTC. Translated: CASSYSRDSRYEQYF.

The rearrangement joins TRBV20-1 to TRBJ1-2, with D hard to call. This CDR3 has 11 amino acids. V was cut by 6 bases and J by 4 bases, with 9 bases left in between. CDR1 is DFQATT and CDR2 is SNEGSKA in the germline V gene (reference sequence). CDR3 region: CSAQTGYGYTF. As DNA, the CDR3 is TGCAGTGCGCAGACGGGCTATGGCTACACCTTC.

This sequence joins TRBV6-4 and TRBJ2-1; D is possibly TRBD2 (6 bases). Trimming left V 4 bases short and J 6 bases short, with 13 bases between. The CDR3 loop spans 14 amino acids. CDR1 is MRHNA and CDR2 is SNTAGT in the germline V gene. The CDR3 here is CASSATGVGNEQFF. CDR3 nucleotide sequence: TGTGCCAGCAGTGCGACGGGAGTCGGCAATGAGCAGTTCTTC.